A single T cell receptor beta chain is shown here with its context. This clone showed up just once. Its target antigen remains unknown. Base qualities are missing; no much larger clone stands one base away. The record originates from a study of blood T cell repertoires in COVID-19 (dated by TCRdb to between 2020 and 2021). About the study as a whole: The collaborator samples originated in the United States, Italy and Spain and spanned the acute and convalescent phases of COVID-19. The material from the prospective study consisted of cDNA or gDNA derived from T cells, B-cell-depleted T cells, or PBMCs. The dataset comprised deeply sampled blood TCRbeta repertoires from subjects exposed to, actively infected with, or recovered from COVID-19. The repertoires were released in a freely available public database meant as a resource for research on the immune response to SARS-CoV-2. The samples were drawn from the first 160 participants of the ongoing ImmuneRACE study and from 1,254 subjects provided by 6 global collaborators. The sample metadata nearly always contained a de-identified subject ID, COVID-19 status, age in years and sex. Where available, HLA class I and class II types were taken from metadata supplied by the sample provider and were not determined by assay-based typing.

CDR1 KGHDR and CDR2 SFDVKD were looked up in the germline V gene. From the cysteine up to the phenylalanine, the CDR3 has a length of 14 residues. Only CDR3 DNA is held: 42 bases, read in frame from base 1. V lost 4 bases and J lost 4 bases; the stretch between them is 12 bases long. Participants in the prospective study were aged roughly 18 to 90 years, lived in about two dozen United States geographic areas, and enrolled through a virtual design. Cohort assignment in the prospective study relied on participant-reported clinical history from a screening survey and a study questionnaire. For ImmuneRACE Cohort 3, a participant was defined as recovered based on two consecutive negative NP/OP PCR tests, clearance by a healthcare professional, or resolution of symptoms. In the prospective study, mobile phlebotomists collected whole blood, serum and a nasopharyngeal or oropharyngeal swab from each participant. Over a 2-month period, participants in the prospective study had the option of providing additional blood draws and questionnaires. Before DNA extraction, prospective study blood samples were shipped either frozen or at room temperature.

TCRbeta CDR3 regions were amplified from genomic DNA using the immunoSEQ Assay, a bias-controlled multiplex PCR. The original pipeline was this. Within the assay, amplification of reference gene primers was used to estimate how many nucleated cells each sample contained. To quantify the absolute abundance of each unique TCRbeta CDR3 rearrangement, sequence reads were collapsed and filtered. For each sample, productive Simpson clonality was calculated as the square root of Simpson's diversity index over productive rearrangements. TCRdb took over this immuneACCESS table, retaining in-frame rearrangements with V and J assigned. Such tables are incomplete; in checked studies, under half of the missing clones stem from an unresolved V gene, and the remainder is unexplained. V and J calls and clone size are given by that table; D and trimming were obtained from the DNA. Recorded for this sample are about 480,000 clones; approximately 90% of them occurred a single time. 1.5% to 2% of the sample goes to the ten largest clones.

The paper's findings and limits, for the study overall: How much clinical and demographic metadata was included differed by source and by participant, and the metadata was provided uncurated.

The receptor comes from a woman in her thirties or forties who had recovered from COVID-19. Sequencing was performed on PBMCs or T cells enriched from blood (not recorded which). The rearranged chain carries TRBV24-1 and TRBJ2-5, and the D gene may be TRBD1, 7 bases matching. The CDR3 in this case is CATSEHRGGETQYF. The base sequence is TGTGCCACCAGTGAGCACAGGGGAGGAGAGACCCAGTACTTC.